Below, one T cell receptor beta chain is given with its context. Its target is unknown. The source of the sample is a study of post-analysis software for immune sequencing data. Study-wide results and limits: Normalized Chao1 diversity was significantly lower in multiple sclerosis patients than in controls. Higher frequency in patients than in controls was seen for roughly five TRBV segments, with TRBV5-6, TRBV5-1 and TRBV20-1 among them. The authors found that F measure strongly co-clustered same-batch samples.

Germline CDR1 is SGHRS and CDR2 is YFSETQ. The CDR3 has 16 amino acids. With V trimmed by 4 bases and J by 5 bases, 8 bases remained unmatched. Unique molecular identifiers featured in each of the TCR beta cDNA libraries. A population of roughly 0.95 to 10 million T cells gave rise to about half a million cDNA molecules. TCRdb analysed the PCR reads with MiXCR anew, one entry per CDR3 protein. The data contain hundreds of thousands of distinct CDR3 sequences, roughly 30% of them singletons. The sample was blood. The origin of this receptor is a girl aged 5 to 17 with multiple sclerosis. The chain recombines TRBV5-1 with TRBJ2-1; 11 nucleotides agree with TRBD1. Written as DNA, the CDR3 is TGCGCCAGCAGCGGGGACGGGACAGGGGGAAACAATGAGCAGTTCTTC. Protein: CASSGDGTGGNNEQFF.